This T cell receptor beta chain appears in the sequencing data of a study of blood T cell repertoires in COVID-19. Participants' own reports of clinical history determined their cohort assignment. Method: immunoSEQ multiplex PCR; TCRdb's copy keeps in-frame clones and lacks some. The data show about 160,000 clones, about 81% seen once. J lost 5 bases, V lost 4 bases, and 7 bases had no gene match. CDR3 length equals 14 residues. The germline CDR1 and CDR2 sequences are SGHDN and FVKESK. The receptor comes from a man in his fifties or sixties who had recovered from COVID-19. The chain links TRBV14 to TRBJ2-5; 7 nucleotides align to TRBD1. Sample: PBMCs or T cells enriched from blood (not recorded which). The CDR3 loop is CASSLTGLTETQYF. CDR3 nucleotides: TGTGCCAGCAGCCTGACAGGGCTGACGGAGACCCAGTACTTC.